This note documents a single TCR beta chain sequence. What it binds is not known. V was shortened by 1 base and J by 1 base, with 10 bases between the two germline ends. Germline lookup yields CDR1 MNHNS and CDR2 SASEGT. The CDR3 spans 15 residues. The source of the sample is a study of cytomegalovirus exposure and HLA in healthy donors. Study results and caveats: What a later analysis reportedly showed was that an Asian-associated ancestry cluster had fewer N-insertions than the approximately 700-donor mean. Within an earlier analysis, most TCR beta V segments proved productive either about 87% or about 30% of the time. Indistinguishability led to the exclusion of some V segments, TRBV6-2 and TRBV6-3 included.

Primers for the PCR totalled 60 Vbeta and 13 Jbeta. Clones were sequenced by immunoSEQ multiplex PCR, and TCRdb holds only the in-frame ones, with some missing. Its listing shows 120,000 to 150,000 clones. Donors in the study were healthy people who gave bone marrow. The chain recombines TRBV6-1 with TRBJ2-5; D call uncertain. The TCR was taken from a woman aged 45-65 years in good health and CMV-seronegative. Input material: PBMCs. The CDR3 loop reads CASSEVSRRQETQYF. CDR3 sequence (DNA): TGTGCCAGCAGTGAAGTGAGCAGGCGCCAAGAGACCCAGTACTTC.